Sequencing of this T cell receptor (delta chain) was carried out in a study of DNA immune sequencing with unique molecular identifiers (dated by TCRdb to 2020 to 2022). Notes on the research overall: Using immunomagnetic cell separation, gammadelta T cells were enriched from buffy coats, and the genomic DNA of these cells was sequenced. An ultrasensitive DNA-based TRD repertoire sequencing method using PCR-introduced unique molecular identifiers was developed and validated in the study. Donors were healthy individuals, with 10 or so donors profiled from sorted peripheral blood gammadelta T cells. Fluorescence-activated cell sorting was used to enrich gammadelta T cells from the PBMC of 10 healthy people. To compare enriched and non-enriched samples, about 100 ng of enriched gammadelta T-cell DNA and roughly 950 ng of non-enriched PBMC DNA were sequenced. The method was checked using synthetic reference molecules and blood samples from healthy people. Results the study describes overall, beyond this receptor: Variation in TRD repertoire diversity was observed between healthy donors, with several donors found to be highly oligoclonal, in that the top 5 clonotypes exceeded half of productive molecules. TRDV2 paired with TRDJ1 was the most common TRD rearrangement among clonotypes in healthy donors. Novel TRD sequences not targeted by the primers cannot be detected with the primer-based approach.

Library creation used multiplex PCR. A 32-plex assay, with primers for all 8 TRDV and 4 TRDJ genes spanning the CDR3, was used to amplify the genomic DNA. A 12-nucleotide UMI was introduced during roughly 3 barcoding PCR cycles, after which a second PCR was performed with Illumina adapter primers. Libraries were purified with AMPure XP beads and quality-checked on a Fragment Analyzer with the HS NGS Fragment kit. An Illumina MiniSeq mid-output kit with 20% PhiX and 150 cycles of paired-end reads was used for sequencing. The paper's data handling went like this. MIGEC version 1.2.9 was used to process reads, grouping reads by UMI and building error-corrected consensus sequences. Modified VDJtools version 1.2.1 scripts and the tcR R package were used for post-processing. Public reads were reanalyzed in TCRdb with CATT, and rows carrying the same DNA were merged afterwards. The V and J calls were not made by the authors but by TCRdb's processing. Here the sample has under 3,000 delta-chain clones; around an eighth occur a single time. Around 20% of the sample goes to the ten largest clones.

From the germline V gene, CDR1 is NSMFDY and CDR2 is ISSIKDK. V is pared back by 2 bases and J by 0 bases, with 32 bases lying between the germline termini. From the cysteine up to the phenylalanine, the CDR3 has a length of 21 residues. Solely the CDR3 DNA is kept, with 63 bases framed from the first base. This clone is described as medium-sized (0.01 to 0.1%). The clone's antigen remains unknown. No clone much larger than this one lies a single base away; base qualities are absent. The chain uses TRAV29/DV5 and TRDJ1; TRDD2 is possibly the D segment (6 matching bases). In the absence of a J gene in TCRdb, the DNA was matched to germline to assign it here. The sequenced sample was gamma-delta T cells from PBMCs. This sequence originates from a human donor in good health. The DNA reads as follows: TGTGCAGCAAGTCGTTGGCTTCCTCGCCCTGGTGGACTCCTCTACACCGATAAACTCATCTTT. It is translated as CAASRWLPRPGGLLYTDKLIF.